This T cell receptor beta chain was profiled in a study of Graves' ophthalmopathy and Graves' hyperthyroidism. Study context: Ophthalmopathy not arising within 18 months of follow-up defined hyperthyroidism as stable. Study observations and caveats: Also, most clonotypes expanded in the thyroid above 0.001 frequency appeared in blood.

Germline V gene data show CDR1 as SEHNR and CDR2 as FQNEAQ (reference sequence). Trimming took off 3 bases at V and 0 bases at J, with 18 bases between the two ends. The CDR3 totals 19 residues. For repertoire sequencing, the TCR beta CDR3 regions were amplified from RNA transcripts. Scientists carried out first-round RT-PCR using HTBI primers and then a second-round multiplex PCR. One entry per CDR3 protein, called by TCRdb with MiXCR from the multiplex PCR reads. Among a few hundred thousand distinct CDR3 sequences listed, approximately 35% were seen once. About this clonotype: Its antigen is as yet unknown. A read error is likely, as this CDR3 ends without the conserved phenylalanine or tryptophan.

Sequenced input: peripheral blood or thyroid tissue (not recorded which). The TCR originated in an adult man with Graves' hyperthyroidism. The chain links TRBV7-9 to TRBJ1-6; weak D call: TRBD1 (5 bases). The CDR3 loop reads CASSFGTGGLSSYNSPLHL. The CDR3 nucleotides read TGTGCCAGCAGCTTTGGAACAGGAGGCTTGAGCTCCTATAATTCACCCCTCCACCTT.